This T cell receptor beta chain comes out of a study of cytomegalovirus exposure and HLA in healthy donors. Findings of the study overall: Reportedly, a later analysis found an Asian-associated ancestry cluster had fewer N-insertions than the approximately 670-donor mean. A list of 150 to 200 TCR beta chains associated with cytomegalovirus was given.

The CDR3 runs 15 residues. V shed 3 bases and J shed 1 base, with 13 bases lying between them. Germline lookup yields CDR1 SGDLS and CDR2 YYNGEE. On this clone: Its antigen is still unknown.

Vbeta (60) and Jbeta (13) primers were used in the PCR. Method: immunoSEQ multiplex PCR; TCRdb's copy keeps in-frame clones and lacks some. Of about 130,000 clones in the sample, over 70% were seen once. The V call is TRBV9, the J call TRBJ1-1; D is uncertain. The sample comprised PBMCs. This sequence originates from a woman aged 40 to 55 in good health and CMV-seropositive. CDR3 sequence (DNA): TGTGCCAGCAGCGGCTTAGATCGGGGGAACACTGAAGCTTTCTTT. It is translated as CASSGLDRGNTEAFF.